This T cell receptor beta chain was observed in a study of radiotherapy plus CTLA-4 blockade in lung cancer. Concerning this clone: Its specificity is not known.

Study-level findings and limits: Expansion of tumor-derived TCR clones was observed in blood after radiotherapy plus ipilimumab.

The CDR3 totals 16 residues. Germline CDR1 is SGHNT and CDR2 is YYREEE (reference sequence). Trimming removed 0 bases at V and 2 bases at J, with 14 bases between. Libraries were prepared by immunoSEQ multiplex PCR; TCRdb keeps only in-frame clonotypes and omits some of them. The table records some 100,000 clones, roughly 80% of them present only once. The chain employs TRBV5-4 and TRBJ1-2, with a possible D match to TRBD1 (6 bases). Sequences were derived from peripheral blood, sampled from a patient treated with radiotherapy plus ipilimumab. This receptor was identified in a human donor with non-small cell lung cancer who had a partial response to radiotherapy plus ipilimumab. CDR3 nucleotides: TGTGCCAGCAGCTTGGCGGCAGGTGGGACAAACTATGGCTACACCTTC. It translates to CASSLAAGGTNYGYTF.